This TCR beta chain was sequenced in a study of blood T cell repertoires in COVID-19. Study-level background: The cDNA or gDNA used as material had been derived from T cells, B-cell-depleted T cells, or PBMCs.

The count of this clone is one. Generated by immunoSEQ multiplex PCR, the TCRdb table keeps only in-frame clones and is missing some. Of about 360,000 clones detected, approximately 86% appear once; the ten largest clones hold around 7.5%. The V and J ends lost 5 bases and 2 bases, in that order; junction bases with no gene match: 4. CDR1 is SGHTA, CDR2 FQGNSA, per germline. The CDR3 totals 15 residues. Seattle patient enrollment occurred during active infection, with longitudinal follow-up thereafter. The TCR sequence derives from a woman aged 55-70 years with COVID-19, enrolled during active disease. The V gene is TRBV7-2, the J gene TRBJ2-7, with 12 nucleotides matching TRBD2. Sequencing input: peripheral blood. This CDR3 reads CASSKASGGAYEQYF. CDR3 coding DNA: TGTGCCAGCAGCAAGGCTAGCGGGGGGGCCTACGAGCAGTACTTC.